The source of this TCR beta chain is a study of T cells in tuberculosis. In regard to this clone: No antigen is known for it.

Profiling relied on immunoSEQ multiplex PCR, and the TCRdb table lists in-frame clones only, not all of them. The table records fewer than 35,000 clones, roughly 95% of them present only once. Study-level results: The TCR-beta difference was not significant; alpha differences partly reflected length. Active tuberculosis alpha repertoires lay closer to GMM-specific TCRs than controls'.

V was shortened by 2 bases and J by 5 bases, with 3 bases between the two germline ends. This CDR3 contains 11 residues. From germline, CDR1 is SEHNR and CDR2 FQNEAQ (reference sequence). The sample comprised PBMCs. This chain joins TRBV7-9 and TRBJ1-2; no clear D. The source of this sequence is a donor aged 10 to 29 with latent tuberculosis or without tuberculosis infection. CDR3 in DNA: TGTGCCAGCAGCTTACAATATGGCTACACCTTC. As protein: CASSLQYGYTF.